The rows below give T cell receptor beta chains drawn from one sample of a study of blood T cell repertoires in COVID-19. The repertoire was sequenced with immunoSEQ multiplex PCR; TCRdb's copy has only in-frame clones and lacks some. The repertoire holds around 150,000 clones, with 76% as singletons. Sequencing input: peripheral blood. All receptors come from a woman of 80 years or more with acute or convalescent COVID-19. Both conserved end residues are part of each CDR3. A D gene is named only where the DNA matches it firmly. Only some rows state a clone size, as once, few, many or a class for expanded clones.

>.|TRBV7-2|.|TRBJ1-4
TGTGCCAGCAGCTTAGTTCGGACAGTGGATGAAAAACTGTTTTTT
CASSLVRTVDEKLFF
>TRBD1|TRBV29-1|.|TRBJ2-1
TGCAGCGTCTACCTCGGGACAGGGGGAAATGAGCAGTTCTTC
CSVYLGTGGNEQFF
>.|TRBV21-1|few|TRBJ1-1
TGTGCCAGCAGCAAGATGTGGGTGGAGGCTGAAGCTTTCTTT
CASSKMWVEAEAFF
>TRBD1|TRBV6-5|.|TRBJ1-1
TGTGCCAGCAGGCGTACCTGGACAGGTTCTGAAGCTTTCTTT
CASRRTWTGSEAFF
>.|TRBV5-6|.|TRBJ1-6
TGTGCCAGCAGCTTGGTCGGGGAGAGGTCACCCCTCCACTTT
CASSLVGERSPLHF
>.|TRBV19|.|TRBJ1-1
TGTGCCAGTAGTATTGGACTCCTGAACACTGAAGCTTTCTTT
CASSIGLLNTEAFF
>TRBD1|TRBV18|.|TRBJ1-2
TGTGCCAGCTCACTCGGGACAGAGTCCTATGGCTACACCTTC
CASSLGTESYGYTF
>TRBD2|TRBV19|.|TRBJ2-2
TGTGCCAGTAGAACCGGACTAGCGGGAACCGGGGAGCTGTTTTTT
CASRTGLAGTGELFF
>.|TRBV27|.|TRBJ1-2
TGTGCCAGCAGCCCGATGATTGTGGGGAGGACCTTTGGCTATGGCTACACCTTC
CASSPMIVGRTFGYGYTF
>.|TRBV19|.|TRBJ1-5
TGTGCCAGTACTATTCGGACAGAGAGAATTCAGCCCCAGCATTTT
CASTIRTERIQPQHF
>.|TRBV20-1|.|TRBJ2-1
TGCAGTGCTAGTCAGGCCCACTACAATGAGCAGTTCTTC
CSASQAHYNEQFF
>TRBD2|TRBV9|.|TRBJ2-1
TGTGCCAGCAGCTTAGCGGGAGGATTAAGCTCCTACAATGAGCAGTTCTTC
CASSLAGGLSSYNEQFF
>TRBD2|TRBV11-2|.|TRBJ2-5
TGTGCCAGCAGCTTTACTAGCGGGGGACAAGAGACCCAGTACTTC
CASSFTSGGQETQYF
>.|TRBV28|.|TRBJ1-2
TGTGCCAGCACCCTAGGGGGAAATGGCTACACCTTC
CASTLGGNGYTF
>.|TRBV11-2|.|TRBJ1-1
TGTGCCAGCAGCTCACCAGCCGGGGGGGGTGCTTTCTTT
CASSSPAGGGAFF
>.|TRBV30|.|TRBJ1-2
TGTGCCTGGAGGGGACAAGGGTACTACGGCTATGGCTACACCTTC
CAWRGQGYYGYGYTF
>.|TRBV2|.|TRBJ1-1
TGTGCCAGCAGTGAAGAAACTGGTTCTAACACTGAAGCTTTCTTT
CASSEETGSNTEAFF
>.|TRBV10-2|.|TRBJ2-7
TGCGCCAGCAGTCCAGATACAGGGTTCTACGAGCAGTACTTC
CASSPDTGFYEQYF
>TRBD1|TRBV6-4|.|TRBJ2-1
TGTGCCAGCAGTGACTTCACAGGGGGCTCCTACAATGAGCAGTTCTTC
CASSDFTGGSYNEQFF
>.|TRBV11-2|few|TRBJ2-1
TGTGCCAGCAGCTTTCTCGGACTGTACAATGAGCAGTTCTTC
CASSFLGLYNEQFF
>.|TRBV4-1|.|TRBJ1-5
TGCGCCAGCAGCCAAGAATGGGGTGTAGGGGGGGGTCAGCCCCAGCATTTT
CASSQEWGVGGGQPQHF
>TRBD2|TRBV20-1|.|TRBJ2-7
TGCAGTGCTAGTAGCGGGGGGCTACTCTACGAGCAGTACTTC
CSASSGGLLYEQYF
>TRBD1|TRBV6-2/TRBV6-3|.|TRBJ1-6
TGTGCCAGCAGTTACTCGACAGGGCGCGATTCACCCCTCCACTTT
CASSYSTGRDSPLHF
>TRBD1|TRBV11-2|.|TRBJ2-7
TGTGCCAGCAGCCCCCGAGGGGGCAGGCAAGCAAGCTACGAGCAGTACTTC
CASSPRGGRQASYEQYF
>.|TRBV6-2/TRBV6-3|.|TRBJ1-5
TGTGCCAGCAGCAATACGAAGGCGGGTCAGCCCCAGCATTTT
CASSNTKAGQPQHF
>.|TRBV27|.|TRBJ1-4
TGTGCCAGCAGTCCTCAGTTAACTAATGAAAAACTGTTTTTT
CASSPQLTNEKLFF
>TRBD2|TRBV4-3|.|TRBJ2-1
TGCGCCAGCAGCCCCCAGGCGGGGGGCACCTACAATGAGCAGTTCTTC
CASSPQAGGTYNEQFF
>.|TRBV9|.|TRBJ1-2
TGTGCCAGCAGCGAGGCCGGCGGGTACTATGGCTACACCTTC
CASSEAGGYYGYTF
>.|TRBV18|.|TRBJ1-3
TGTGCCAGCTCACCTGCTGCGGGGGGTTTCTCTGGAAACACCATATATTTT
CASSPAAGGFSGNTIYF
>.|TRBV18|.|TRBJ1-6
TGTGCCAGCTCACCGAAGGGGAATTCACCCCTCCACTTT
CASSPKGNSPLHF
>TRBD2|TRBV29-1|.|TRBJ2-1
TGCAGCGCGCGGACTAGCGGATACAATGAGCAGTTCTTC
CSARTSGYNEQFF
>.|TRBV18|few|TRBJ1-1
TGTGCCAGCGTCGAGGGAGCAAGGCCGAACACTGAAGCTTTCTTT
CASVEGARPNTEAFF
>.|TRBV14|once|TRBJ1-3
TGTGCCAGCAGCCAAGATATTTCGGGAGTCTCTGGAAACACCATATATTTT
CASSQDISGVSGNTIYF
>.|TRBV6-1|.|TRBJ2-2
TGTGCCAGCAGTGAAGCGTGGGGGGGGGCAAGAACCGGGGAGCTGTTTTTT
CASSEAWGGARTGELFF
>.|TRBV7-3|.|TRBJ2-6
TGTGCCAGCAGTACTGGGGCCAACGTCCTGACTTTC
CASSTGANVLTF
>TRBD1|TRBV3-1/TRBV3-2|.|TRBJ1-6
TGTGCCAGCAGCCGGGACAGTAATTCACCCCTCCACTTT
CASSRDSNSPLHF
>TRBD1|TRBV19|.|TRBJ2-2
TGTGCCAGTAGCCGGGACAGGGTAGTCGTCACCGGGGAGCTGTTTTTT
CASSRDRVVVTGELFF
>TRBD2|TRBV5-1|.|TRBJ2-1
TGCGCCAGCAGCTTGCTGACTAGCGGGGGATACAATGAGCAGTTCTTC
CASSLLTSGGYNEQFF
>TRBD2|TRBV4-1|.|TRBJ2-4
TGCGCCAGCAGCCAAGAGGAACAGTTGAGTAGCGGGAGTGTAACCAAAAACATTCAGTACTTC
CASSQEEQLSSGSVTKNIQYF
>.|TRBV18|.|TRBJ2-7
TGTGCCAGCTCACCCGGGGTATCCAACGAGCAGTACTTC
CASSPGVSNEQYF
>TRBD1|TRBV7-9|.|TRBJ2-3
TGTGCCAGCAGCTTAGTAAGGGGGCCCGCAGATACGCAGTATTTT
CASSLVRGPADTQYF
>TRBD1|TRBV9|.|TRBJ1-4
TGTGCCAGCAGCGCGTACCCCGGGACAGCTAATGAAAAACTGTTTTTT
CASSAYPGTANEKLFF
>.|TRBV3-1/TRBV3-2|few|TRBJ2-2
TGTGCCAGCAGCCCAAACCCCCGGGAGAACACCGGGGAGCTGTTTTTT
CASSPNPRENTGELFF
>.|TRBV27|.|TRBJ2-7
TGTGCCAGCAGCCCGGACGGGATGGGCTACGAGCAGTACTTC
CASSPDGMGYEQYF
>TRBD1|TRBV5-1|once|TRBJ1-6
TGCGCCAGCAGCTTGGGGGACAGGGATAATTCACCCCTCCACTTT
CASSLGDRDNSPLHF
>TRBD1|TRBV5-1|once|TRBJ1-1
TGCGCCAGCAGCTTCGGAGGGCAGGGGGCGGCTGAAGCTTTCTTT
CASSFGGQGAAEAFF
>.|TRBV5-1|.|TRBJ2-3
TGCGCCAGCCAACGGGACTTTAGCACAGATACGCAGTATTTT
CASQRDFSTDTQYF
>.|TRBV5-1|few|TRBJ1-6
TGCGCCAGCTCGACCTCCGGGACATCTGTTAATTCACCCCTCCACTTT
CASSTSGTSVNSPLHF
>.|TRBV7-9|.|TRBJ2-1
TGTGCCAGCAGCTCCCGGGGAAAAAGCTCTGAGCAGTTCTTC
CASSSRGKSSEQFF
>.|TRBV6-1|once|TRBJ1-4
TGTGCCAGCAGCCAAACAGGGAGGGATGAAAAACTGTTTTTT
CASSQTGRDEKLFF
>TRBD1|TRBV18|.|TRBJ1-1
TGTGCCAGCTCACGACAGGGCGACACTGAAGCTTTCTTT
CASSRQGDTEAFF